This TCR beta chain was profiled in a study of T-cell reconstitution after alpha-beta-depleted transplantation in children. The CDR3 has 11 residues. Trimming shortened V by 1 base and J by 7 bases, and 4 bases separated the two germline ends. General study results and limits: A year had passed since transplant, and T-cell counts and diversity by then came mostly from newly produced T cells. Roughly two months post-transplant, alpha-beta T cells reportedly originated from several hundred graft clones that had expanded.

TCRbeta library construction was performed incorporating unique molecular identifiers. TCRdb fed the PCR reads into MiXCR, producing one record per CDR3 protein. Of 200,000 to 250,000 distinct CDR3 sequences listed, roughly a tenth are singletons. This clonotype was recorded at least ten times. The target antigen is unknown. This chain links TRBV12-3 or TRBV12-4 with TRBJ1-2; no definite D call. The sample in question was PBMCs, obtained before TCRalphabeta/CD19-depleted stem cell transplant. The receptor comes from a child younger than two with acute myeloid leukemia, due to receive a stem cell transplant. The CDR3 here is CASSLGFGYTF. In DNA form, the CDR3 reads TGTGCCAGCAGTTTAGGTTTTGGCTACACCTTC.